These 28 T cell receptor beta chains were all obtained from the same sample, sequenced in a study of cytomegalovirus exposure and HLA in healthy donors. This PCR relied on a set of 60 Vbeta primers and 13 Jbeta primers. Profiled with immunoSEQ multiplex PCR; TCRdb holds only in-frame clones, not every one. Of 99,000 or so clones listed, over 70% were seen once; the top ten hold approximately 2%. The sequencing input was PBMCs. Source of these receptors: a man younger than 45 in good health and CMV-seronegative.

The chain employs TRBV7-9 and TRBJ1-1; D possibly corresponds to TRBD1 (6 bases). The V end lost 5 bases, the J end lost 3 bases, and 19 bases lay between the germline ends. Germline assignment: CDR1 SEHNR and CDR2 FQNEAQ (reference sequence). The CDR3 is made up of 16 amino acids. The CDR3 DNA reads TGTGCCAGCAGCCCCCGCCCAGGGGCGGGAGACACTGAAGCTTTCTTT. Translation: CASSPRPGAGDTEAFF.

The chain combines TRBV29-1 with TRBJ2-5; a weak D match, TRBD1 (5 bases). The CDR3 extends over 13 amino acids. V was pared by 4 bases and J by 2 bases, with 11 bases between. Germline V gene data show CDR1 as SQVTM and CDR2 as ANQGSEA. In DNA form, the CDR3 reads TGCAGCGTTGTCATGGGGCTTCAAGAGACCCAGTACTTC. Residues: CSVVMGLQETQYF.

The sample holds a few counts of this clone. V is TRBV25-1 and J is TRBJ2-6, with D possibly TRBD2 on 7 matching bases. CDR3 length equals 14 residues. Trimming took off 9 bases at V and 2 bases at J, with 11 bases between the two ends. Germline V gives CDR1 MGHDK, CDR2 SYGVNS. The CDR3 DNA sequence: TGTGCCAGTCGAGGGGGGGCTGGGGCCAACGTCCTGACTTTC. It is translated as CASRGGAGANVLTF.

This clone came up a few times. The rearrangement links TRBV6-5 to TRBJ2-6, with 10 bases identical to TRBD1. From germline, CDR1 is MNHEY and CDR2 SVGAGI. J lost 8 bases, V lost 2 bases, and 6 bases had no gene match. This CDR3 has 16 amino acids. CDR3 loop: CASSYPGQGTSNVLTF. The CDR3 DNA is TGTGCCAGCAGTTACCCGGGACAGGGGACCTCCAACGTCCTGACTTTC.

This chain connects TRBV28 to TRBJ1-1; TRBD1 is a possible D gene (6 bases). The length of the CDR3 is 13 residues. Germline CDR1 MDHEN, CDR2 SYDVKM. V was cut by 5 bases and J by 5 bases, with 12 bases left in between. The CDR3 bases are TGTGCCAGCAGTCGGAGAGGGGGTACTGAAGCTTTCTTT. Encoded protein: CASSRRGGTEAFF.

This clone has more than one count but fewer than ten. The rearrangement joins TRBV9 to TRBJ1-1; TRBD1 might be the D (5 bases). This CDR3 has 13 residues. Germline V gene sequence: CDR1 SGDLS, CDR2 YYNGEE. The V gene lost 3 bases and the J gene lost 1 base, with 7 bases spanning the gap. The CDR3 sequence: CASSDRGNTEAFF. In nucleotides, the CDR3 is TGTGCCAGCAGCGATAGGGGGAACACTGAAGCTTTCTTT.

This rearrangement joins TRBV14 to TRBJ1-1, with D tentatively TRBD1 (5 bases). V lost 1 base and J lost 4, with 13 bases in between. The CDR3 runs to 15 residues. Germline assignment: CDR1 SGHDN and CDR2 FVKESK. CDR3 residues: CASSQVSGRGTEAFF. The DNA for the CDR3 is TGTGCCAGCAGCCAAGTATCAGGGCGGGGCACTGAAGCTTTCTTT.

The chain combines TRBV4-2 with TRBJ1-4, with D possibly being TRBD1 (5 bases). This CDR3 spans 19 amino acids. The germline V and J ends were trimmed by 0 bases and 0 bases, with 17 bases remaining between them. The germline V gene encodes CDR1 LGHNA and CDR2 YNFKEQ. The CDR3: CASSQDPKGPLATNEKLFF. Written as DNA, the CDR3 is TGTGCCAGCAGCCAAGATCCAAAGGGGCCCCTTGCAACTAATGAAAAACTGTTTTTT.

This chain uses TRBV30 with TRBJ2-4, with unresolved D. The CDR3 length is 12 residues. V was clipped by 5 bases and J by 3 bases, with 8 bases between them. Germline CDR1 GTSNPN, CDR2 SVGIG (reference sequence). CDR3 sequence reads: CAWGRIKNIQYF. For the CDR3, the DNA is TGTGCCTGGGGCAGGATCAAAAACATTCAGTACTTC. The full variable domain, completed using reference TRBV30 and TRBJ2-4, is SQTIHQWPATLVQPVGSPLSLECTVEGTSNPNLYWYRQAAGRGLQLLFYSVGIGQISSEVPQNLSASRPQDRQFILSSKKLLLSDSGFYLCAWGRIKNIQYFGAGTRLSVL.

This clone was recorded only once. The chain carries TRBV4-2 and TRBJ2-3; TRBD2 agrees at 12 bases. In germline, CDR1 is LGHNA, CDR2 YNFKEQ. This CDR3 spans 21 amino acids. Unmatched junction bases numbered 19, after V lost 0 bases and J lost 6 bases. For the CDR3, the DNA is TGTGCCAGCAGCCAAGATCCAGGCAGCCCGGGACTAGCGGGTGGGGGGGATACGCAGTATTTT. It is translated as CASSQDPGSPGLAGGGDTQYF.

Concerning this clone itself: The sample has other DNA sequences that encode this CDR3 too. CDR3 nucleotides: TGTGCCAGCAGCGTAGGGGGAGCGGGAGCTTACAATGAGCAGTTCTTC. It translates to CASSVGGAGAYNEQFF. The chain employs TRBV9 and TRBJ2-1; TRBD2 agrees at 8 bases. The CDR3 consists of 16 residues. The germline CDR1 and CDR2 sequences are SGDLS and YYNGEE. The ends lost 0 bases at V and 4 bases at J; junction bases unmatched: 6.

The rearrangement joins TRBV19 to TRBJ2-7; 8 positions agree with TRBD2. The CDR3 contains 16 residues. In germline, CDR1 is LNHDA, CDR2 SQIVND (reference sequence). V shed 3 bases, J shed 5 bases, and the junction held 12 bases outside the gene matches. The CDR3 loop is CASSMLAGVPIHEQYF. DNA of the CDR3: TGTGCCAGTAGTATGCTAGCGGGCGTACCTATTCACGAGCAGTACTTC.

V gene TRBV4-1 combines with J gene TRBJ2-1; D uncertain. Trimming removed 0 bases at V and 3 bases at J, with 12 bases between. CDR3 length: 16 residues. The V gene's germline CDR1 is MGHRA and CDR2 YSYEKL. The CDR3 is CASSQDMVPGYNEQFF. The DNA of the CDR3 is TGCGCCAGCAGCCAAGATATGGTCCCGGGCTACAATGAGCAGTTCTTC.

The chain carries TRBV5-4 and TRBJ1-2; D unresolved. Germline assignment: CDR1 SGHNT and CDR2 YYREEE (reference sequence). The CDR3 is 14 residues long. Deletions cut 5 bases from V and 2 bases from J, with 13 bases between. Here the CDR3 reads CASSLPGVNYGYTF. The CDR3 bases are TGTGCCAGCAGTCTCCCCGGGGTAAACTATGGCTACACCTTC.

Only one count was recorded for this clone. The chain carries TRBV6-5 and TRBJ2-5; D might be TRBD1 (5 bases). The germline CDR1 and CDR2 sequences are MNHEY and SVGAGI. Trimming pared 7 bases from V and 5 bases from J, leaving 17 bases between. The CDR3 runs 14 residues. This CDR3 reads CASKRTTSRETQYF. Written as DNA, the CDR3 is TGTGCCAGCAAACGGACAACGAGTCGCGAGACCCAGTACTTC.

This clone was seen a single time. The chain carries TRBV5-6 and TRBJ1-1, with D hard to call. Between the trimmed V and J ends, which lost 3 bases and 5 bases, there was a span of 11 bases. Per the germline V gene, CDR1 is SGHDT and CDR2 is YYEEEE. This CDR3 is 13 amino acids long. Written as DNA, the CDR3 is TGTGCCAGCAGCTATTTGTCAGGTACTGAAGCTTTCTTT. This translates into CASSYLSGTEAFF. The full variable domain, with the rest looked up from reference TRBV5-6 and TRBJ1-1, is DAGVTQSPTHLIKTRGQQVTLRCSPKSGHDTVSWYQQALGQGPQFIFQYYEEEERQRGNFPDRFSGHQFPNYSSELNVNALLLGDSALYLCASSYLSGTEAFFGQGTRLTVV.

J is TRBJ1-1 and V is TRBV15; D is unresolved. With 8 bases removed from V and 0 bases from J, the gap between germline ends came to 10 bases. Germline lookup yields CDR1 LNHNV and CDR2 YYDKDF (reference sequence). This CDR3 comprises 13 residues. The CDR3 DNA is TGTGCCACCTGGGCCCCTTTGAACACTGAAGCTTTCTTT. Its translation is CATWAPLNTEAFF.

This clone was observed once. The chain is built from TRBV15 and TRBJ1-5; D gene unclear. With 0 bases removed from V and 6 bases from J, the gap between germline ends came to 3 bases. The CDR3 runs 12 residues. Germline loops: CDR1 LNHNV, CDR2 YYDKDF (reference sequence). The DNA for the CDR3 is TGTGCCACCAGCAGAGATATTCAGCCCCAGCATTTT. Translation: CATSRDIQPQHF.

A few counts support this clone. The gene calls are TRBV6-6 and TRBJ1-5; tentatively, D is TRBD1 (6 bases). With 5 bases removed from V and 4 bases from J, the gap between germline ends came to 12 bases. This CDR3 spans 14 amino acids. Germline CDR1 and CDR2: MNHNY and SVGAGI (reference sequence). The CDR3 DNA follows: TGTGCCAGCAGTCCTACAGGGATAAATCAGCCCCAGCATTTT. Protein: CASSPTGINQPQHF.

The chain combines TRBV7-2 with TRBJ2-7, with 14 bases matching TRBD2. The ends lost 4 bases at V and 7 bases at J; junction bases unmatched: 9. CDR3 length: 16 amino acids. Germline lookup yields CDR1 SGHTA and CDR2 FQGNSA. The CDR3: CASSSAGLAGAREQYF. CDR3 in DNA: TGTGCCAGCAGCTCCGCGGGACTAGCGGGGGCGAGGGAGCAGTACTTC. The full variable domain, with the rest looked up from reference TRBV7-2 and TRBJ2-7, is GAGVSQSPSNKVTEKGKDVELRCDPISGHTALYWYRQSLGQGLEFLIYFQGNSAPDKSGLPSDRFSAERTGGSVSTLTIQRTQQEDSAVYLCASSSAGLAGAREQYFGPGTRLTVT.

The chain recombines TRBV4-2 with TRBJ1-2, with 7 bases fitting TRBD1. The CDR3 has 13 amino acids. V shed 1 base and J 12 bases; nucleotides not matched to a gene: 8. Germline CDR1 and CDR2: LGHNA and YNFKEQ. CDR3 in DNA: TGTGCCAGCAGCCAAGTGGGGTTAGGACAGGACACCTTC. Its protein product is CASSQVGLGQDTF.

The rearrangement uses TRBV6-1 and TRBJ2-7; 12 bases fit TRBD2. CDR1 MNHNS and CDR2 SASEGT come from the germline V gene. V trimming: 6 bases; J trimming: 7 bases; junction bases outside the gene matches: 7. The CDR3 consists of 14 residues. The CDR3 is CASRSTSGSEEQYF. CDR3 sequence (DNA): TGTGCCAGCAGGTCGACTAGCGGGAGTGAAGAGCAGTACTTC.

The V call is TRBV21-1, the J call TRBJ1-4. TRBV21-1 is a recognized pseudogene. The length of the CDR3 is 13 residues. The CDR3 region is CATPTGEGEKLFF. DNA for the CDR3: TGTGCCACCCCGACCGGGGAGGGCGAAAAACTGTTTTTT.

V and J are TRBV11-3 and TRBJ2-7; 8 nucleotides agree with TRBD1. Trimming removed 5 bases from V and 5 bases from J; junction bases left unmatched: 5. The length of the CDR3 is 13 residues. Germline V gives CDR1 SGHNT, CDR2 YENEEA. The CDR3 loop reads CASSGQGRNEQYF. The CDR3 coding sequence is TGTGCCAGCAGCGGACAGGGTCGGAACGAGCAGTACTTC.

This clone occurred a few times. This chain uses TRBV28 with TRBJ1-1; 7 nucleotides line up with TRBD1. The V gene end was trimmed by 6 bases and the J gene end by 7 bases; junction bases not matched to a gene: 11. The CDR3 covers 14 residues. Per the germline V gene, CDR1 is MDHEN and CDR2 is SYDVKM. The CDR3 is CASSTTGQPDEAFF. The DNA for the CDR3 is TGTGCCAGCAGCACCACGGGACAGCCCGATGAAGCTTTCTTT.

The chain combines TRBV5-4 with TRBJ1-2; 10 bases line up with TRBD1. The CDR3 sequence is 13 residues long. Per germline, CDR1 SGHNT and CDR2 YYREEE (reference sequence). The CDR3 nucleotides read TGTGTTGACCGGGACAGGGGATATGAAGGCTACACCTTC. Its translation: CVDRDRGYEGYTF.

Only one count was recorded for this clone. This chain's CDR3 is CAISRKIVGLAGAGETQYF. As DNA, the CDR3 is TGTGCCATCAGCCGGAAAATAGTTGGACTAGCGGGAGCGGGAGAGACCCAGTACTTC. The gene calls are TRBV10-3 and TRBJ2-5; TRBD2 aligns across 13 bases. The germline V gene has CDR1 ENHRY and CDR2 SYGVKD. Trimming removed 6 bases from V and 4 bases from J; junction bases left unmatched: 17. This CDR3 has 19 amino acids.

This clone turned up a few times. This chain links TRBV27 with TRBJ1-2; D is unresolved. The CDR3 runs to 15 residues. Germline V CDR1 and CDR2: MNHEY, SMNVEV (reference sequence). Deletions cut 5 bases from V and 2 bases from J, with 15 bases between. DNA of the CDR3: TGTGCCAGCAGTCGATACCCCTCTGCGAACTATGGCTACACCTTC. It specifies CASSRYPSANYGYTF.